This T cell receptor (beta chain) was identified during a study of T cells in Graves' hyperthyroidism and ophthalmopathy. There were TCR beta CDR3 regions amplified from RNA transcripts. The TCR CDR3 was amplified in a first-round RT-PCR using the HTBI primer set. Via MiXCR, TCRdb re-called the multiplex PCR reads, giving one row per CDR3 protein. The sample lists some 770,000 distinct CDR3 sequences, roughly 17% occurring once. Points on this clonotype: The antigen is unknown.

PBMCs stemmed from 10 ml fresh peripheral blood. Study-wide results and caveats: Separating ophthalmopathy from stable hyperthyroidism was achieved by a 13 V-J model.

Input material: blood. This clonotype was sampled from a man younger than 30 with Graves' hyperthyroidism.

The CDR3 DNA is TGCAGTGCTAGAGATCATCGTATACAGACTGAAGCTTTCTTT. Its translation: CSARDHRIQTEAFF. The rearrangement links TRBV20-1 to TRBJ1-1; D ambiguous. Trimming took 0 bases from V and 5 from J, leaving 13 bases between them. Germline V gene lookup returns CDR1 DFQATT and CDR2 SNEGSKA (reference sequence). The CDR3 is 14 amino acids.